The 7 T cell receptor beta chains reported below all come from one sample, sequenced in a study of PD-1 blockade in classical Hodgkin lymphoma. Exposure to brentuximab vedotin varied, and each patient had relapsed following autologous stem cell transplantation. Assay: immunoSEQ multiplex PCR; the TCRdb copy retains only in-frame clones and omits some. The data show under 95,000 clones, with about 90% seen just once and approximately 2.6% held by the top ten. This sample comprised peripheral blood mononuclear cells (PBMCs), obtained before the second cycle of nivolumab. These receptors were obtained from a human donor with classical Hodgkin lymphoma.

The chain is built from TRBV6-1 and TRBJ1-5; the D is unclear. The CDR3 totals 15 residues. Germline CDR1 is MNHNS and CDR2 is SASEGT. V lost 3 bases and J lost 3, with 12 bases in between. The CDR3 spells CASSDRYGDNQPQHF. The CDR3 nucleotides are TGTGCCAGCAGTGACCGTTATGGTGACAATCAGCCCCAGCATTTT.

This chain connects TRBV10-2 to TRBJ1-5; weak D call: TRBD1 (6 bases). Per germline, CDR1 WSHSY and CDR2 SAAADI. This CDR3 spans 16 amino acids. Trimming stripped 0 bases from V and 9 bases from J, with 18 bases between. CDR3 residues: CASSESTSGVGRPQHF. CDR3 sequence (DNA): TGCGCCAGCAGTGAGTCAACATCAGGGGTCGGTCGGCCCCAGCATTTT.

This chain links TRBV9 with TRBJ1-1; TRBD1 agrees at 9 bases. V was pared by 2 bases and J by 2 bases, with 13 bases of the junction left unmatched. The CDR3 has 18 residues. CDR1 is SGDLS and CDR2 is YYNGEE in the germline V gene. The CDR3: CASSVPGQGPLLNTEAFF. CDR3 in DNA: TGTGCCAGCAGCGTTCCGGGACAGGGCCCTTTACTTAACACTGAAGCTTTCTTT.

The genes are TRBV19 and TRBJ1-1; 9 nucleotides align to TRBD1. This CDR3 is 13 amino acids long. Germline CDR1 and CDR2: LNHDA and SQIVND (reference sequence). V lost 3 bases, J lost 8 bases, and 4 bases stayed unmatched. CDR3 coding DNA: TGTGCCAGTAGTATGACAGGGGGTCAAGAAGCTTTCTTT. Translated, it gives CASSMTGGQEAFF.

The chain links TRBV11-2 to TRBJ2-5; D gene ambiguous. Germline CDR1 is SGHAT and CDR2 is FQNNGV. With 2 bases removed from V and 2 bases from J, the gap between germline ends came to 0 bases. The CDR3 contains 11 residues. Here the CDR3 DNA reads TGTGCCAGCAGCTTACAAGAGACCCAGTACTTC. Its protein product is CASSLQETQYF.

V gene TRBV5-1 combines with J gene TRBJ2-7; the D is unclear. Trimming took 2 bases from V and 7 from J, leaving 19 bases between them. The CDR3 is made up of 15 amino acids. Per germline, CDR1 SGHRS and CDR2 YFSETQ. Here the CDR3 DNA reads TGCGCCAGCAGCTTCAGCTCCAAGGACGGTGGGGAGCAGTACTTC. This codes for CASSFSSKDGGEQYF.

V gene TRBV2 combines with J gene TRBJ2-7; 9 nucleotides agree with TRBD2. CDR1 is SNHLY and CDR2 is FYNNEI in the germline V gene. Unmatched junction bases numbered 9, after V lost 6 bases and J lost 6 bases. CDR3 length: 14 residues. CDR3 sequence: CASSLVAGVSEQYF. CDR3 in DNA: TGTGCCAGCAGCTTAGTAGCGGGAGTATCCGAGCAGTACTTC.